This TCR beta chain was identified in a study of blood T cell repertoires in COVID-19. Study at large: Acute and convalescent COVID-19 samples came from the United States, Italy and Spain. From T cells, B-cell-depleted T cells, or PBMCs came the material, which was cDNA or gDNA.

This clone was observed a few times. Participant age was roughly 18 to 95 years, and participants resided in fewer than 30 US areas. Trimming pared 5 bases from V and 1 base from J, leaving 12 bases between. This CDR3 region has 15 residues. The germline V gene encodes CDR1 MDHEN and CDR2 SYDVKM. As processed by the authors: Scientists estimated how many nucleated cells there were by amplifying reference gene primers. The table came from immunoSEQ multiplex PCR; TCRdb's copy has only in-frame clones and leaves some out. D and trimming come from the DNA, and the V and J calls and clone size come from that table. This table holds around 270,000 clones, approximately 88% found once.

Input material: PBMCs or T cells enriched from blood (not recorded which). This TCR derives from a woman in her thirties or forties who had been exposed to COVID-19. The chain carries TRBV28 and TRBJ1-3, with a possible D match to TRBD1 (5 bases). This CDR3 is CASSLGGVSGNTIYF. The CDR3 DNA reads TGTGCCAGCAGTCTCGGGGGGGTGTCTGGAAACACCATATATTTT. The variable domain in full, with the rest retrieved from reference TRBV28 and TRBJ1-3, is DVKVTQSSRYLVKRTGEKVFLECVQDMDHENMFWYRQDPGLGLRLIYFSYDVKMKEKGDIPEGYSVSREKKERFSLILESASTNQTSMYLCASSLGGVSGNTIYFGEGSWLTVV.